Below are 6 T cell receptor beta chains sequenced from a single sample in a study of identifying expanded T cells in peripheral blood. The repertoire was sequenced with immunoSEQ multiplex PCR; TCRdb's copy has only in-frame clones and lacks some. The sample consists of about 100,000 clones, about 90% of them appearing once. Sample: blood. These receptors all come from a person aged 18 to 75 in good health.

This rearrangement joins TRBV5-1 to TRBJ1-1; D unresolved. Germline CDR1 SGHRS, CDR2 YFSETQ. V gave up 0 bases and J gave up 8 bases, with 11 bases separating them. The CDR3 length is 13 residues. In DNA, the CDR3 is TGCGCCAGCAGCTTGGGAGTGACCGAAGAAGCTTTCTTT. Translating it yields CASSLGVTEEAFF.

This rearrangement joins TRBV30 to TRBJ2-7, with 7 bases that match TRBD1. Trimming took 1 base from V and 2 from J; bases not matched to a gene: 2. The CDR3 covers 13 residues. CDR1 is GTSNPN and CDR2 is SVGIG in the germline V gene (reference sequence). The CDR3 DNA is TGTGCCTGGAGTGCAGGGGGACCCTACGAGCAGTACTTC. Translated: CAWSAGGPYEQYF. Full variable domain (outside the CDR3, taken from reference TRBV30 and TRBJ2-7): SQTIHQWPATLVQPVGSPLSLECTVEGTSNPNLYWYRQAAGRGLQLLFYSVGIGQISSEVPQNLSASRPQDRQFILSSKKLLLSDSGFYLCAWSAGGPYEQYFGPGTRLTVT.

CDR3 in amino acids: CASSSRGAGANVLTF. The CDR3 nucleotides read TGTGCCAGCAGTAGCAGGGGTGCTGGGGCCAACGTCCTGACTTTC. The chain joins TRBV6-6 to TRBJ2-6; possible D gene TRBD1, 6 bases. Trimming took off 5 bases at V and 2 bases at J, with 10 bases between the two ends. Germline lookup yields CDR1 MNHNY and CDR2 SVGAGI (reference sequence). This CDR3 spans 15 amino acids.

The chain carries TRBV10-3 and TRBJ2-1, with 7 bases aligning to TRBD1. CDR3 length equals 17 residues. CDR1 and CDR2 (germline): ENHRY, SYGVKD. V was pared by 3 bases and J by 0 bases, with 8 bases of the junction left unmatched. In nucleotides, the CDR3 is TGTGCCATCAGTGACAATTTGGGACAGCCCTCCTACAATGAGCAGTTCTTC. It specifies CAISDNLGQPSYNEQFF.

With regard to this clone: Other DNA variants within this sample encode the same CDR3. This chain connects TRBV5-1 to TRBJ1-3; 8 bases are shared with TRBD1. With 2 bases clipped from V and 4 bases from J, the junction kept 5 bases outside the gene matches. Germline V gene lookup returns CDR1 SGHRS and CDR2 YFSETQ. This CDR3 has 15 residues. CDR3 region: CASSLPGGEGNTIYF. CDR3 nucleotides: TGCGCCAGCAGCTTACCAGGGGGCGAAGGAAACACCATATATTTT.

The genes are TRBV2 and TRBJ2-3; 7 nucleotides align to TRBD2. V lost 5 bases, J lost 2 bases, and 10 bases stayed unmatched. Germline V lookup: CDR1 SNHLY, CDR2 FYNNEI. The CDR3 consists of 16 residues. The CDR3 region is CASSSPPGLLTDTQYF. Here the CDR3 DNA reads TGTGCCAGCAGTTCCCCTCCGGGACTACTCACAGATACGCAGTATTTT.